What follows are 19 T cell receptor beta chains derived from one specimen sequenced in a study of shared clonotypes between healthy human individuals. The assay was immunoSEQ multiplex PCR, and TCRdb's table has in-frame clones only and misses some. The sample holds about 2.3 million clones; over 85% are singletons and the top ten take about 0.39%. The sequencing sample was made of naive CD4+ T cells from PBMCs. Subset: CD45RA+ positively selected. These TCRs come from a man between 18 and 29 years old in good health. Some clones in this sample may be carry-over from other donors' samples.

The rearrangement joins TRBV11-3 to TRBJ2-1; D remains ambiguous. The V gene lost 5 bases and the J gene lost 8 bases, with 7 bases spanning the gap. The length of the CDR3 is 11 residues. Germline assignment: CDR1 SGHNT and CDR2 YENEEA. The CDR3 loop reads CASSNRDEQFF. The CDR3 nucleotides are TGTGCCAGCAGCAACCGCGATGAGCAGTTCTTC. Drawing the rest from reference TRBV11-3 and TRBJ2-1, the complete variable domain is EAGVVQSPRYKIIEKKQPVAFWCNPISGHNTLYWYLQNLGQGPELLIRYENEEAVDDSQLPKDRFSAERLKGVDSTLKIQPAELGDSAVYLCASSNRDEQFFGPGTRLTVL.

In nucleotides, the CDR3 is TGCGCCAGCAGCTTGATTGGGCGTGGGACTGAAGCTTTCTTT. The encoded protein is CASSLIGRGTEAFF. The chain has TRBV5-1 and TRBJ1-1; no clear D. Germline values: CDR1 SGHRS, CDR2 YFSETQ. This CDR3 has 14 amino acids. V lost 1 base to trimming and J lost 5 bases, with 12 bases between them.

For this clone: The same CDR3 is also encoded by other DNA sequences in this sample. CDR3 region: CASSVDNYGYTF. The DNA of the CDR3 is TGTGCCAGCAGCGTGGACAACTATGGCTACACCTTC. The chain is built from TRBV9 and TRBJ1-2; D unclear. Trimming pared 2 bases from V and 2 bases from J, leaving 4 bases between. Germline V gives CDR1 SGDLS, CDR2 YYNGEE. The CDR3 has 12 residues.

The gene calls are TRBV25-1 and TRBJ1-2; 7 bases match TRBD1. Per the germline V gene, CDR1 is MGHDK and CDR2 is SYGVNS. This CDR3 region has 15 residues. The V gene end was trimmed by 4 bases and the J gene end by 7 bases; junction bases not matched to a gene: 12. The CDR3 sequence is CASSGFDRVFSGYTF. CDR3 coding DNA: TGTGCCAGCAGTGGCTTCGACAGGGTATTCAGTGGCTACACCTTC.

The rearrangement uses TRBV6-1 and TRBJ1-5; D is unresolved. The CDR3 has 14 amino acids. V lost 2 bases to trimming and J lost 1 base, with 6 bases between them. The germline V gene encodes CDR1 MNHNS and CDR2 SASEGT. Written as DNA, the CDR3 is TGTGCCAGCAGTGAACTTCGGAGCAATCAGCCCCAGCATTTT. Translating it yields CASSELRSNQPQHF.

This rearrangement joins TRBV10-3 to TRBJ2-3; the D gene is possibly TRBD2 (6 bases). The CDR3 is 15 amino acids. V shed 3 bases and J shed 2 bases, with 12 bases lying between them. Germline V lookup: CDR1 ENHRY, CDR2 SYGVKD. CDR3 sequence (DNA): TGTGCCATCAGTGATACCGGGGGACCCACAGATACGCAGTATTTT. Protein sequence: CAISDTGGPTDTQYF.

The CDR3, as DNA: TGTGCCAGCAGCTCAAACAGCGAGGGAGAGACCCAGTACTTC. Translating it yields CASSSNSEGETQYF. V gene TRBV5-4 combines with J gene TRBJ2-5, with TRBD2 as a possible D gene (5 bases). The CDR3 loop spans 14 amino acids. Germline assignment: CDR1 SGHNT and CDR2 YYREEE (reference sequence). The V end lost 3 bases, the J end lost 4 bases, and 13 bases lay between the germline ends.

This chain connects TRBV7-9 to TRBJ2-1; TRBD2 matches at 7 bases. Trimming cost V 5 bases and J 6 bases; bases outside gene matches: 7. Germline V gives CDR1 SEHNR, CDR2 FQNEAQ (reference sequence). The CDR3 is 14 amino acids. CDR3 bases: TGTGCCAGCAGCCCCCGGGGGGAGCTCAATGAGCAGTTCTTC. Encoded protein: CASSPRGELNEQFF. Filled out from reference TRBV7-9 and TRBJ2-1, the complete variable domain reads DTGVSQNPRHKITKRGQNVTFRCDPISEHNRLYWYRQTLGQGPEFLTYFQNEAQLEKSRLLSDRFSAERPKGSFSTLEIQRTEQGDSAMYLCASSPRGELNEQFFGPGTRLTVL.

This clone was recorded only once. CDR3 nucleotide sequence: TGTGCCAGCAGGAAGGACAGGGAAAACACTGAAGCTTTCTTT. This sequence encodes CASRKDRENTEAFF. The chain joins TRBV6-4 to TRBJ1-1; the match to TRBD1 covers 8 bases. This CDR3 comprises 14 residues. Germline-derived CDR1 and CDR2 are MRHNA and SNTAGT. Germline trimming cut 6 bases from V and 2 bases from J; bases unmatched to any gene: 5.

The chain carries TRBV7-3 and TRBJ2-2; TRBD1 agrees at 7 bases. Trimming removed 2 bases from V and 7 bases from J; junction bases left unmatched: 10. Germline CDR1 reads SGHTA; CDR2 reads FQGTGA. The CDR3 contains 16 residues. CDR3 DNA sequence: TGTGCCAGCAGCTTAGTACAGGGGAAGGACAGCGGGGAGCTGTTTTTT. This encodes CASSLVQGKDSGELFF.

The rearrangement links TRBV2 to TRBJ1-1; possibly TRBD1 for D (5 bases). The V end lost 0 bases, the J end lost 11 bases, and 19 bases lay between the germline ends. Germline CDR1 reads SNHLY; CDR2 reads FYNNEI. The CDR3 sequence is 15 residues long. CDR3 in DNA: TGTGCCAGCAGTGAAGCAGAGGTCGGCAGGGTTTGGGCTTTCTTT. Residues: CASSEAEVGRVWAFF.

The gene calls are TRBV4-2 and TRBJ2-2; TRBD2 matches at 8 bases. Per germline, CDR1 LGHNA and CDR2 YNFKEQ. The trim removed 1 base at V and 3 bases at J, leaving 7 bases unmatched. The CDR3 is made up of 17 amino acids. The CDR3 coding sequence is TGTGCCAGCAGCCAAGGACCGGGACTAGAGGACACCGGGGAGCTGTTTTTT. The encoded protein is CASSQGPGLEDTGELFF.

The V and J genes are TRBV28 and TRBJ2-1; 9 bases map to TRBD1. In germline, CDR1 is MDHEN, CDR2 SYDVKM. The CDR3 is 16 amino acids. V was clipped by 4 bases and J by 0 bases; unmatched bases: 4. The CDR3 loop is CASSSQGASSYNEQFF. CDR3 nucleotides: TGTGCCAGCAGTTCACAGGGGGCAAGCTCCTACAATGAGCAGTTCTTC.

The chain joins TRBV2 to TRBJ2-7; a possible D gene is TRBD2 (5 bases). CDR1 is SNHLY, CDR2 FYNNEI, per germline. V was shortened by 6 bases and J by 2 bases, with 11 bases between the two germline ends. The CDR3 extends over 13 amino acids. In DNA, the CDR3 is TGTGCCAGCAGGAGGGAACAGACCTACGAGCAGTACTTC. It yields the protein CASRREQTYEQYF.

V usage is TRBV9 and J usage is TRBJ1-4; D gene uncertain. The CDR3 has 15 amino acids. The V gene's germline CDR1 is SGDLS and CDR2 YYNGEE. Trimming pared 0 bases from V and 2 bases from J, leaving 8 bases between. The CDR3 spells CASSVAGLTNEKLFF. In DNA, the CDR3 is TGTGCCAGCAGCGTAGCGGGCCTTACTAATGAAAAACTGTTTTTT.

V is TRBV2 and J is TRBJ2-5, with D unclear. Germline CDR1 reads SNHLY; CDR2 reads FYNNEI. CDR3 size: 13 residues. V lost 2 bases and J lost 4, with 8 bases in between. The CDR3 spells CASSESRVETQYF. CDR3 bases: TGTGCCAGCAGTGAAAGTAGGGTAGAGACCCAGTACTTC. Drawing the rest from reference TRBV2 and TRBJ2-5, the complete variable domain is EPEVTQTPSHQVTQMGQEVILRCVPISNHLYFYWYRQILGQKVEFLVSFYNNEISEKSEIFDDQFSVERPDGSNFTLKIRSTKLEDSAMYFCASSESRVETQYFGPGTRLLVL.

On this clone: Other DNA sequences in this specimen translate into the identical CDR3. The rearrangement links TRBV7-9 to TRBJ1-1; no reliable D call. V lost 4 bases to trimming and J lost 0 bases, with 9 bases between them. Germline CDR1 and CDR2: SEHNR and FQNEAQ (reference sequence). The CDR3 length is 14 residues. This CDR3 reads CASSSLSLNTEAFF. The CDR3 DNA reads TGTGCCAGCAGCTCCCTTTCTCTGAACACTGAAGCTTTCTTT.

This clone turned up a few times. The genes are TRBV28 and TRBJ2-1; D may be TRBD2 (5 bases). Germline V gene data show CDR1 as MDHEN and CDR2 as SYDVKM. The CDR3 sequence is 13 residues long. Trimming shortened V by 5 bases and J by 6 bases, and 11 bases separated the two germline ends. CDR3 protein: CASSPRRSNEQFF. As DNA, the CDR3 is TGTGCCAGCAGTCCGCGGAGGAGCAATGAGCAGTTCTTC.

The rearrangement uses TRBV6-6 and TRBJ1-2; the D is unclear. The V end was cut by 2 bases, the J end by 4 bases, with 8 bases between. The CDR3 has 13 amino acids. In germline, CDR1 is MNHNY, CDR2 SVGAGI (reference sequence). The CDR3 here is CASSYPDPYGYTF. Here the CDR3 DNA reads TGTGCCAGCAGTTACCCGGACCCCTATGGCTACACCTTC.